The 2 T cell receptor beta chains presented below share a single source sample, sequenced in a study of T cell repertoires in cytomegalovirus infection. MiXCR, run by TCRdb on the reads, gives a single entry per CDR3 protein. The data contain roughly 250,000 distinct CDR3 sequences, roughly 22% of them singletons. Material: CD8+ T cells from PBMCs. These receptors originate from a human donor in good health (CMV status not recorded). Some clones in this sample may be carry-over from other donors' samples.

This clonotype came up a few times. This chain uses TRBV11-1 with TRBJ1-1; D perhaps matches TRBD1 (6 bases). Trimming removed 2 bases from V and 5 bases from J, with 15 bases in between. The CDR3 runs 15 residues. The germline V gene encodes CDR1 SGHAT and CDR2 FQDESV (reference sequence). The CDR3 sequence is CASSLSRGLRTEAFF. CDR3 in DNA: TGTGCCAGCAGCTTATCCCGGGGGCTCCGAACTGAAGCTTTCTTT.

V is TRBV20-1 and J is TRBJ1-2; D unclear. Germline V gives CDR1 DFQATT, CDR2 SNEGSKA (reference sequence). The CDR3 contains 14 residues. The V and J ends lost 0 bases and 4 bases respectively, with 12 bases between them. DNA of the CDR3: TGCAGTGCTAGAGATCTCGGGGAACTCTATGGCTACACCTTC. Protein: CSARDLGELYGYTF.